A selection of T cell receptor beta chains follows, all from one sample in a study of cytomegalovirus exposure and HLA in healthy donors. Here immunoSEQ multiplex PCR was the method, and the copy in TCRdb shows in-frame clones only, minus some. The data show about 170,000 clones, about 85% seen once. Specimen: PBMCs. These TCRs come from a woman in her forties or fifties in good health and CMV-seropositive. CDR3s leave out the opening cysteine and the closing phenylalanine or tryptophan. The order of the fields is D gene, J gene, V gene, CDR3 protein. The D gene is left open where the match is weak.

TRBD1	TRBJ1-2	TRBV5-3	ARSPGTGVSGYT
TRBD1	TRBJ2-2	TRBV5-6	ASSGPGQGYTGELF
.	.	TRBV10-3	AISVKGGDEQY
TRBD2	TRBJ2-4	TRBV28	ASSLQRGTKNIQY
.	TRBJ2-2	TRBV10-3	AISERQDTGELF
.	TRBJ1-1	TRBV30	AWTRGGFTEAF
.	TRBJ1-2	TRBV4-3	ASSQVGGALYGYT
TRBD2	TRBJ2-2	TRBV6-4	ASRILAGAGGELF
.	TRBJ2-5	TRBV2	ASSEPGGVQETQY
TRBD2	TRBJ2-1	TRBV7-3	ASSRTSGAYNEQF
TRBD2	TRBJ2-7	TRBV18	ASSPTSGGAEQY
.	TRBJ2-2	TRBV5-1	ASSLDSGELF
TRBD1	TRBJ1-1	TRBV29-1	SVRPGGATEAF
TRBD1	TRBJ2-5	TRBV15	ATRKDRAQETQY
.	TRBJ2-5	TRBV7-2	ASQLGTQETQY
.	TRBJ1-6	TRBV6-5	ASLPGGLDSPLH
TRBD1	TRBJ1-4	TRBV2	ASRNLQGFNEKLF
.	TRBJ1-1	TRBV10-1	ASSEGGYTEAF
TRBD1	TRBJ2-7	TRBV7-2	ASSFGQGAAWEQY
TRBD2	TRBJ2-7	TRBV7-2	ASSLAWGRVDEQY
.	TRBJ1-1	TRBV2	ASRLRGGEGTEAF
.	TRBJ1-5	TRBV18	ASSPTANQPQH
TRBD1	TRBJ1-4	TRBV6-6	ASSWTGGREKLF
.	TRBJ2-1	TRBV20-1	SAGARDEQF
.	TRBJ2-7	TRBV10-3	AIRVRGGTSYEQY
TRBD1	TRBJ1-6	TRBV5-1	ASSLELGQTNSPLH
.	TRBJ1-1	TRBV19	ARSINRNTEAF
TRBD2	TRBJ2-7	TRBV5-1	ASSLSLSVGLAGFVYEQY
.	TRBJ2-7	TRBV7-2	ASSSRQGGSEQY
.	TRBJ1-1	TRBV9	ASGDGANTEAF
TRBD1	TRBJ1-1	TRBV28	ASSFEGARTEAF
TRBD2	TRBJ2-1	TRBV19	ASSRGLADNEQF
TRBD1	TRBJ2-5	TRBV7-9	ASSRRTGEETQY
TRBD1	TRBJ2-6	TRBV28	ASSDRGGTSGANVLT
.	TRBJ2-1	TRBV12-1	ASSRTPVGEQF
.	TRBJ2-1	TRBV27	ASSWDIYNEQF
.	TRBJ2-4	TRBV9	ASSVTTAGPLNIQY
.	TRBJ1-2	TRBV6-6	ASSDNSRGYT
TRBD1	TRBJ1-2	TRBV30	AWRQGARGYT
.	TRBJ1-3	TRBV4-1	ASSQPGTLTSLY